This T cell receptor (beta chain) was documented in a study of T cells in Graves' hyperthyroidism and ophthalmopathy (dated by TCRdb to the late 2010s). In terms of the full investigation: Peripheral blood samples were taken at the time of initial diagnosis, prior to any treatment. To identify distinguishing TCR V-J signatures, a discovery cohort of around 100 patients was used, comprising 43 with Graves' ophthalmopathy and 57 with stable Graves' hyperthyroidism. Prospective prediction of ophthalmopathy was tested in an independent validation cohort of about 19 hyperthyroidism patients and 17 patients who later progressed to ophthalmopathy. After blood sampling, hyperthyroidism patients were treated with methimazole at a starting dose of 30 mg daily, and ophthalmopathy patients were treated with high-dose intravenous methylprednisolone. TCR Vbeta CDR3 sequencing of fewer than 150 peripheral blood samples (about 45 ophthalmopathy, over 70 hyperthyroidism and roughly 17 progressor patients) is reported in the paper. In more than five Graves' hyperthyroidism patients, the study also compared T-cell repertoires from thyroid tissue with T-cell repertoires from blood. The 75 to 100 discovery patients were randomly split 7:3 into training and test sets. Study-wide conclusions, independent of this receptor: Ophthalmopathy was separated from stable hyperthyroidism by a 13 V-J signature model, with approximately 90% sensitivity and roughly 81% specificity obtained in cross-validation and 80%/75% obtained in testing. In validation, the model predicted progression to ophthalmopathy with 55% to 71% sensitivity and roughly 72% specificity, a median of 6.5 months before onset. Most expanded thyroid clonotypes (frequency above 0.001) were also found in blood, which suggests that blood repertoires may mirror thyroid immune responses. No statistical method was used to set the sample size in advance, and investigators knew the group allocation.

Amplification of TCR beta CDR3 regions was carried out from RNA transcripts. The first round of RT-PCR for the TCR CDR3 was performed with the HTBI primer set and the Qiagen OneStep RT-PCR kit. Libraries were constructed in a second round of multiplex PCR, after which size selection and purification were performed. Libraries were sequenced paired-end with 100 bp reads on an Illumina HiSeq2000. The source study handled its data this way. SOAPnuke was used to process the raw data, removing reads that contained adapters or uncalled bases, had a mean Phred below 15, or lacked an exact match to the constant primer or identifier. High-quality paired reads were merged using COPE v1.2.5, and each unique nucleotide sequence was defined as a clonotype. Clonotypes were aligned to IMGT TRBV, TRBD and TRBJ reference segments using MiTCR v1.1. Analysis was restricted to V-J combinations with a frequency above 0.0001, which covered 98% to 99.2% of repertoires. The TCS score was defined as F50 (clonal expansion) divided by E x V (chaos), with BLOSUM62-based TCRdist calculated between CDR3 peptides within each V-J. Welch's t-statistics and random forest reduced around 550 V-J features to 10 to 15, which were used in a naive Bayes classifier (R e1071). TCRdb cleaned the public reads at Q25 with fastp, built clones with MiXCR and kept in-frame beta chains. Identical CDR3 protein sequences are pooled into one entry, listed with their most common genes and DNA. TCRdb, not the original authors, processed these V and J calls. The sample yields about 600,000 distinct CDR3 sequences; 13% to 15% were counted once. The ten largest clonotypes hold around 7% of the sample.

This clonotype was seen ten or more times. The target of this receptor is not known. No base quality values were provided; no much bigger clone lies one nucleotide off. The CDR3 holds 14 amino acids from the cysteine to the phenylalanine. Only the CDR3 part of the read is kept: 42 bases, read in frame from the first base. The germline V gene (reference sequence) sets CDR1 to DFQATT and CDR2 to SNEGSKA. V drops 6 bases and J drops 0 bases, leaving 13 bases in between. Moderately to severely active disease, a Clinical Activity Score of at least 3, a NOSPECS grade of at least 4, and a duration under 3 months were present in ophthalmopathy patients. Patients with uncontrolled infections, other autoimmune diseases, pregnancy or lactation were excluded. Diagnoses were established on the basis of clinical symptoms, serum thyroxine and TRAb, thyroid ultrasound, and orbital computed tomography. PBMCs were isolated from 10 ml of fresh peripheral blood by Ficoll-Paque density gradient centrifugation. Total RNA was extracted using Trizol reagent, and RNA quality was assessed on an Agilent 2100 Bioanalyzer.

The chain joins TRBV20-1 to TRBJ2-3; a tentative D call is TRBD2 (6 bases match). The origin of this receptor is a woman aged 18-35 years with Graves' ophthalmopathy. Material: blood. The DNA sequence is given as TGCAGTGCAAACTTGCGGGGTAGCACAGATACGCAGTATTTT. Its protein reads: CSANLRGSTDTQYF.